The sequence of this T cell receptor beta chain was determined in a study of CD8+CD57+ T cells in acquired aplastic anemia. Study summary: CD4+ cells from healthy donors averaged around 9.9 million reads.

The study's findings and limits: Between patients and controls, around 30 CD8+ CDR3 sequences were found in common.

The length of the CDR3 is 13 residues. Deletions cut 2 bases from V and 13 bases from J, with 13 bases between. Germline lookup yields CDR1 SGHRS and CDR2 YFSETQ. According to the study, genomic DNA was the template for TCR beta VDJ and CDR3 profiling. TCRdb reprocessed the reads via MiXCR and lists one record per CDR3 protein. Among about 420,000 distinct CDR3 sequences listed, around 68% were seen once. As to this clonotype: Its antigen is not known.

The chain recombines TRBV5-1 with TRBJ1-6; no clear D gene. The sample taken for sequencing was sorted CD4+, CD8+, or CD8+CD57+ T cells (not recorded which) from PBMCs. The origin of this receptor is a human donor in good health, serving as a control. The DNA for the CDR3 is TGCGCCAGCAGCTTCACTAGTGGTGGGCCCCTCCACTTT. Translated: CASSFTSGGPLHF.